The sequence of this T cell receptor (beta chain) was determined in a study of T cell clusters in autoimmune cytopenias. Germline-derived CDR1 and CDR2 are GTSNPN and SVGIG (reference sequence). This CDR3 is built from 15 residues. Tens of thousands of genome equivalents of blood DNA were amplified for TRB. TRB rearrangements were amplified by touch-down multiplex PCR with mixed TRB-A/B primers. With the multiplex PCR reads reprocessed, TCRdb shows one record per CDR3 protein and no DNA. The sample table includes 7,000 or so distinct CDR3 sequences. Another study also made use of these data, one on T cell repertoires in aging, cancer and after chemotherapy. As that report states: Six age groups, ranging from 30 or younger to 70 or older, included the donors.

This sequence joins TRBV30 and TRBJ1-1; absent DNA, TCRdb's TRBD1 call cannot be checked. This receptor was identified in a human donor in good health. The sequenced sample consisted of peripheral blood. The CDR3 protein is CAWRAPGQGWTEAFF.